The TCR beta chain under discussion was sequenced for a study of T-cell reconstitution after alpha-beta-depleted transplantation in children. J gave up 2 bases and V 3 bases, and 7 bases lay outside the gene matches. The length of the CDR3 is 14 residues. CDR1 and CDR2 from the germline V gene are DFQATT and SNEGSKA (reference sequence). Unique molecular identifiers tagged the TCRbeta library. MiXCR, applied by TCRdb to the PCR reads, yields one record per CDR3 protein. The profile shows approximately 230,000 distinct CDR3 sequences, 20% to 30% of them singletons. Broader study findings: It was reported that alpha-beta T cells came from several hundred expanded graft clones (about two months after transplant). When one year had passed after transplant, most T-cell counts and diversity came from newly produced T cells. Day-60 TCRbeta diversity that was high in some patients was derived from surviving recipient T cells and thymic progenitors.

In regard to this clonotype: Antigen specificity is unknown.

The chain has TRBV20-1 and TRBJ2-7; 7 nucleotides align to TRBD2. This clonotype was sampled from a female patient aged 2 to 10 who had a stem cell transplant for congenital amegakaryocytic thrombocytopenia, so the T cells may come from the graft donor. The sample here was PBMCs, mostly from graft donor cells, taken 360 days after TCRalphabeta/CD19-depleted stem cell transplant. The CDR3 DNA sequence: TGCAGTGCTAGTGCGGGAGTTAACCCCTACGAGCAGTACTTC. It is translated as CSASAGVNPYEQYF.